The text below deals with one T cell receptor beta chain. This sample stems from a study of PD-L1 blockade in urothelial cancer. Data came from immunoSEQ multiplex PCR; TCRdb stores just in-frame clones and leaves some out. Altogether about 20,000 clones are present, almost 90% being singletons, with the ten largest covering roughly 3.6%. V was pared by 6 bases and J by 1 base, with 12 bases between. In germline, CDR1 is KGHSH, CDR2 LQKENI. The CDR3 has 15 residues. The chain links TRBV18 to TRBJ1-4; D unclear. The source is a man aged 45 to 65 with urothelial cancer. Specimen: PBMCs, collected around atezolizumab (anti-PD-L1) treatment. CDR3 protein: CASSRKPGTNEKLFF. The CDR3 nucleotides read TGTGCCAGCTCTCGAAAGCCGGGAACTAATGAAAAACTGTTTTTT.